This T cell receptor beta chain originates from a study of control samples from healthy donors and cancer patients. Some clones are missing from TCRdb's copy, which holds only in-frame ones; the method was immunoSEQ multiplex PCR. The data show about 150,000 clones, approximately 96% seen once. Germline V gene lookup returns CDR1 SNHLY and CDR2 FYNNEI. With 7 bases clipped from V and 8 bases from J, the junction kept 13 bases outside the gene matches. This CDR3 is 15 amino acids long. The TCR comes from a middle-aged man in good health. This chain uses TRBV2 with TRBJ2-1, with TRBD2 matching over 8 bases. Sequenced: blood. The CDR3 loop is CASNRGGVSTDEQFF. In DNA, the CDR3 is TGTGCCAGCAATCGGGGGGGAGTTTCAACCGATGAGCAGTTCTTC.